Shown below are 27 T cell receptor beta chains from a single sample sequenced in a study of T cells after posttransplantation cyclophosphamide (dated by TCRdb to 2016 to 2017). The protocol used for the library was the immunoSEQ multiplex PCR assay. What TCRdb holds here is the immuneACCESS table cut down to in-frame rearrangements. Part of the clones is not present; checked against another copy, under half of the missing clones reflect an unresolved V gene, and the others are unexplained. This sample gives about 2,500 clones in total; around 84% of them show up just once. In total, the top ten clones hold approximately 25% of the sample. This sample's treatment or condition label indicates: high-dose cyclophosphamide on days +3 and +4 as single-agent GVHD prophylaxis. For conditioning, the PTCy patients got busulfan and fludarabine, then a related or unrelated marrow graft, followed by cyclophosphamide on days +3 and +4.

Source: PBMCs, taken after allogeneic stem cell transplant with posttransplant cyclophosphamide. The receptors derive from a male patient in his 30s who received an allogeneic stem cell transplant from a related donor, was CMV-positive, and had acute GVHD only. Once a transplant has taken place, some T cells may be donor derived.

The gene calls are TRBV30 and TRBJ1-2; weak D call: TRBD1 (5 bases). Per germline, CDR1 GTSNPN and CDR2 SVGIG (reference sequence). The CDR3 spans 13 residues. V lost 0 bases to trimming and J lost 7 bases, with 12 bases between them. The chain's CDR3 is CAWSVHRRGGYTF. The CDR3 DNA reads TGTGCCTGGAGTGTACACAGGAGGGGTGGCTACACCTTC.

The rearrangement links TRBV25-1 to TRBJ1-4, with D hard to call. Per the germline V gene, CDR1 is MGHDK and CDR2 is SYGVNS. The CDR3 is 13 residues long. V was clipped by 8 bases and J by 7 bases, with 14 bases between them. The CDR3, as DNA: TGTGCCAGCCAGTACCGATCGGGTGAAAAACTGTTTTTT. Its translation is CASQYRSGEKLFF.

The chain joins TRBV4-1 to TRBJ1-1; TRBD1 matches at 9 bases. Unmatched junction bases numbered 7, after V lost 2 bases and J lost 6 bases. The CDR3 is 15 amino acids. CDR1 and CDR2 from the germline V gene are MGHRA and YSYEKL. CDR3 residues: CASSQKQGARPEAFF. The CDR3 region has the DNA TGCGCCAGCAGCCAAAAACAGGGGGCGCGACCTGAAGCTTTCTTT.

This sequence joins TRBV4-1 and TRBJ2-3; 8 positions match TRBD1. The V gene end was trimmed by 4 bases and the J gene end by 2 bases; junction bases not matched to a gene: 14. Germline CDR1 and CDR2: MGHRA and YSYEKL. This CDR3 spans 18 amino acids. DNA of the CDR3: TGCGCCAGCAGCCGAGAAATATGGACAGGGAGTTTCACAGATACGCAGTATTTT. Protein product: CASSREIWTGSFTDTQYF.

This clone has just one count. The chain combines TRBV11-2 with TRBJ1-1; D uncertain. The V end was cut by 4 bases, the J end by 1 base, with 16 bases between. The CDR3 consists of 16 residues. CDR1 is SGHAT, CDR2 FQNNGV, per germline. CDR3 coding DNA: TGTGCCAGCAGCTACCGGCCAGGATTGGGGAACACTGAAGCTTTCTTT. It encodes CASSYRPGLGNTEAFF.

Comments on this clone: One junction end does not reproduce the germline sequence, and a read error may be involved. The chain has TRBV2 and TRBJ2-2; TRBD2 might be the D (5 bases). Germline V gene sequence: CDR1 SNHLY, CDR2 FYNNEI. The CDR3 contains 16 residues. DNA of the CDR3: TGTGCCAGCATTGGCGGGTTCCGGGCAGTACACCGGGGAGCTGTTTTT. Protein: CASIGGFRAVHRGAVF.

The chain employs TRBV5-1 and TRBJ1-1, with D hard to call. V gave up 4 bases and J gave up 4 bases, with 11 bases separating them. The CDR3 is 13 residues long. In germline, CDR1 is SGHRS, CDR2 YFSETQ. Written as DNA, the CDR3 is TGCGCCAGCAGCCTGAGAGCTGGCACTGAAGCTTTCTTT. Encoded protein: CASSLRAGTEAFF. Variable domain in full (rest from reference TRBV5-1 and TRBJ1-1): KAGVTQTPRYLIKTRGQQVTLSCSPISGHRSVSWYQQTPGQGLQFLFEYFSETQRNKGNFPGRFSGRQFSNSRSEMNVSTLELGDSALYLCASSLRAGTEAFFGQGTRLTVV.

The chain has TRBV10-3 and TRBJ1-5, with D unclear. V lost 6 bases and J 0 bases, leaving 18 bases between the germline ends. Germline V CDR1 and CDR2: ENHRY, SYGVKD. The length of the CDR3 is 17 residues. Written as DNA, the CDR3 is TGTGCCATCAGCAGGAAGGCATCAAATGTTAGCAATCAGCCCCAGCATTTT. Protein sequence: CAISRKASNVSNQPQHF.

The rearrangement joins TRBV5-4 to TRBJ2-1; D is possibly TRBD2 (6 bases). Germline CDR1 is SGHNT and CDR2 is YYREEE (reference sequence). There are 13 residues in the CDR3. The V and J ends lost 2 bases and 9 bases respectively, with 12 bases between them. The CDR3 coding sequence is TGTGCCAGCAGCTTTCTAGCGTTAGGTGAGCAGTTCTTC. It is translated as CASSFLALGEQFF.

Concerning this clone: Distinct nucleotide sequences in the sample also encode this CDR3. CDR3 bases: TGCGCCAGCAGCTTGGAACTAACGTACGAGCAGTACTTC. This sequence encodes CASSLELTYEQYF. The chain links TRBV5-1 to TRBJ2-7, with D uncertain. V gave up 0 bases and J gave up 4 bases, with 8 bases separating them. Germline CDR1 reads SGHRS; CDR2 reads YFSETQ. The CDR3 totals 13 residues.

By share, this clone counts as large. The chain employs TRBV7-2 and TRBJ2-5; possibly TRBD1 for D (6 bases). The CDR3 is 15 residues long. The ends were cut back, 1 base at V and 9 bases at J, with 18 bases in the middle. In germline, CDR1 is SGHTA, CDR2 FQGNSA. The CDR3 spells CASSLGAGQQGPQYF. The CDR3 DNA is TGTGCCAGCAGCTTAGGGGCAGGGCAGCAGGGGCCCCAGTACTTC.

The V gene is TRBV7-8, the J gene TRBJ1-2; 7 bases are a match to TRBD1. The length of the CDR3 is 17 residues. J lost 4 bases, V lost 5 bases, and 16 bases had no gene match. In germline, CDR1 is SGHVS, CDR2 FQNEAQ. CDR3 nucleotide sequence: TGTGCCAGCAGCGGCCTCAGGGGGGTAGACCCGTCCTATGGCTACACCTTC. Translated: CASSGLRGVDPSYGYTF.

The chain has TRBV5-1 and TRBJ1-1; D is possibly TRBD1 (6 bases). The CDR3 loop spans 15 amino acids. CDR1 and CDR2 from the germline V gene are SGHRS and YFSETQ. Trimming stripped 0 bases from V and 6 bases from J, with 15 bases between. The CDR3 loop reads CASSLAPGEGSEAFF. The CDR3 nucleotides are TGCGCCAGCAGCTTGGCCCCAGGGGAAGGTTCTGAAGCTTTCTTT.

The chain employs TRBV19 and TRBJ2-1, with 7 nucleotides matching TRBD1. Unmatched junction bases numbered 3, after V lost 0 bases and J lost 4 bases. Germline CDR1 is LNHDA and CDR2 is SQIVND (reference sequence). This CDR3 has 15 residues. The CDR3 DNA is TGTGCCAGTAGTATAGAGGGGGACAGTTACAATGAGCAGTTCTTC. This encodes CASSIEGDSYNEQFF.

The chain is built from TRBV7-2 and TRBJ1-5; 8 bases are shared with TRBD1. Germline CDR1 is SGHTA and CDR2 is FQGNSA. The V and J ends lost 7 bases and 2 bases, in that order; junction bases with no gene match: 7. The CDR3 consists of 15 residues. The CDR3 sequence: CASTSSGGGNQPQHF. The CDR3 region has the DNA TGTGCCAGCACATCCTCAGGGGGCGGCAATCAGCCCCAGCATTTT.

CDR3 coding DNA: TGTGCCTGGAGGGGGACAGGGGTGTGGGAGCAGTACTTC. Encoded protein: CAWRGTGVWEQYF. J is TRBJ2-7 and V is TRBV30, with TRBD1 matching 10 bases. The CDR3 runs 13 residues. The J segment lost 7 bases and the V segment lost 3 bases, leaving 6 bases of the junction unmatched. CDR1 GTSNPN and CDR2 SVGIG come from the germline V gene (reference sequence).

The chain joins TRBV7-2 to TRBJ2-3; the match to TRBD1 covers 9 bases. Trimming removed 5 bases from V and 4 bases from J; junction bases left unmatched: 4. This CDR3 comprises 14 residues. Looked up from germline, CDR1 is SGHTA and CDR2 is FQGNSA. CDR3 region: CASSPGQGPDTQYF. In nucleotides, the CDR3 is TGTGCCAGCAGCCCGGGACAGGGTCCAGATACGCAGTATTTT.

The rearrangement links TRBV5-1 to TRBJ1-1; D remains unclear. There are 11 residues in the CDR3. Deletions cut 5 bases from V and 5 bases from J, with 7 bases between. Germline-derived CDR1 and CDR2 are SGHRS and YFSETQ. Here the CDR3 DNA reads TGCGCCAGCAGGTCGGAGACTGAAGCTTTCTTT. It yields the protein CASRSETEAFF.

Only a few counts were recorded for this clone. CDR3 in DNA: TGTGCCAGCAGCGCACAGGAGACCTATGGCTACACCTTC. It is translated as CASSAQETYGYTF. The genes are TRBV5-6 and TRBJ1-2; TRBD1 is a possible D gene (5 bases). The ends were cut back, 4 bases at V and 4 bases at J, with 11 bases in the middle. CDR3 length equals 13 residues. The germline V gene encodes CDR1 SGHDT and CDR2 YYEEEE.

The rearrangement uses TRBV5-1 and TRBJ1-1, with 7 bases matching TRBD1. The CDR3 has 14 residues. J gave up 5 bases and V 5 bases, and 9 bases lay outside the gene matches. CDR1 and CDR2 from the germline V gene are SGHRS and YFSETQ. This chain's CDR3 is CASRSQGLSTEAFF. CDR3 nucleotide sequence: TGCGCCAGCAGGTCACAGGGGTTATCAACTGAAGCTTTCTTT.

The chain is built from TRBV28 and TRBJ1-5; D is uncertain. From germline, CDR1 is MDHEN and CDR2 SYDVKM. Trimming took 3 bases from V and 5 from J, leaving 8 bases between them. This CDR3 has 13 residues. CDR3 DNA: TGTGCCAGCAGTTTGGCAGTTTATCAGCCCCAGCATTTT. Its protein is CASSLAVYQPQHF.

The chain uses TRBV19 and TRBJ2-7, with D maybe TRBD2 (6 bases). The V gene's germline CDR1 is LNHDA and CDR2 SQIVND (reference sequence). V lost 6 bases, J lost 6 bases, and 21 bases lay in between. CDR3 length equals 15 residues. CDR3 in amino acids: CASSPAGTGNVEQYF. The CDR3 nucleotides are TGTGCCAGTAGCCCCGCCGGGACTGGAAATGTCGAGCAGTACTTC.

V and J are TRBV11-3 and TRBJ2-1, with D perhaps matching TRBD1 (6 bases). The CDR3 spans 14 residues. Germline assignment: CDR1 SGHNT and CDR2 YENEEA. Trimming took 1 base from V and 4 from J, leaving 8 bases between them. This CDR3 reads CASSLGQGYNEQFF. The CDR3 DNA reads TGTGCCAGCAGCTTAGGTCAGGGGTACAATGAGCAGTTCTTC. Together with reference TRBV11-3 and TRBJ2-1, the CDR3 gives the full variable domain: EAGVVQSPRYKIIEKKQPVAFWCNPISGHNTLYWYLQNLGQGPELLIRYENEEAVDDSQLPKDRFSAERLKGVDSTLKIQPAELGDSAVYLCASSLGQGYNEQFFGPGTRLTVL.

J is TRBJ1-1 and V is TRBV18; 7 bases agree with TRBD1. The CDR3 sequence is 15 residues long. Trimming at V came to 5 bases and at J to 0 bases, leaving 6 bases not matched to a gene. Germline CDR1 is KGHSH and CDR2 is LQKENI. In DNA, the CDR3 is TGTGCCAGCTCAAAGATGGGACAGTTGAACACTGAAGCTTTCTTT. Its translation is CASSKMGQLNTEAFF.

The gene calls are TRBV4-3 and TRBJ2-4; possibly TRBD1 for D (5 bases). V was shortened by 0 bases and J by 5 bases, with 32 bases between the two germline ends. Germline V gives CDR1 LGHNA, CDR2 YSLEER. The CDR3 sequence is 22 residues long. The CDR3 sequence: CASSQEPQDPKGIKASQNIQYF. DNA for the CDR3: TGCGCCAGCAGCCAAGAACCACAGGACCCCAAAGGTATAAAGGCGTCCCAAAACATTCAGTACTTC.

The chain couples TRBV28 to TRBJ1-4, with TRBD1 identical over 8 bases. The V and J ends lost 6 bases and 10 bases, in that order; junction bases with no gene match: 10. CDR1 and CDR2 (germline): MDHEN, SYDVKM. The CDR3 runs 14 residues. The CDR3 DNA is TGTGCCAGCAGCGGACAGGGTTGGAGGGGAAAACTGTTTTTT. Protein product: CASSGQGWRGKLFF.

The chain combines TRBV6-5 with TRBJ2-5, with D perhaps matching TRBD2 (6 bases). The CDR3 runs 15 residues. In germline, CDR1 is MNHEY, CDR2 SVGAGI. Trimming pared 0 bases from V and 7 bases from J, leaving 15 bases between. The CDR3 DNA reads TGTGCCAGCAGTTACTCGGGGGGACCTGATGGGACCCAGTACTTC. It yields the protein CASSYSGGPDGTQYF.